The clone carrying this TCR beta chain was seen once. The antigen remains undetermined. Around 9.1 x 10^4 TCR templates per sample were sequenced. Assay: immunoSEQ multiplex PCR; the TCRdb copy retains only in-frame clones and omits some. The sample consists of about 91,000 clones, over 95% of them appearing once. The record originates from a study of siplizumab effects on memory and regulatory T cells. Regarding the study as a whole: For siplizumab cultures, the suppressive function of their proliferating Tregs was not confirmed. In unstimulated cells, naive T cells appeared more diverse than memory T cells and seemed major alloresponse contributors. In controls, 25% to 30% of mappable alloreactive CD4+ clones were Treg-derived on average, versus roughly 63% with siplizumab.

There are 15 residues in the CDR3. V lost 4 bases to trimming and J lost 3 bases, with 15 bases between them. Germline CDR1 and CDR2: MNHEY and SMNVEV (reference sequence). Sequencing used naive CD4+ T cells sorted from blood. This chain connects TRBV27 to TRBJ1-1; weak D call: TRBD1 (5 bases). The clonotype originates from a human donor in good health. Here the CDR3 DNA reads TGTGCCAGCAGTTCAGGATCAGGGCGGGACACTGAAGCTTTCTTT. Translation: CASSSGSGRDTEAFF.